The 10 T cell receptor beta chains below were found in one sample sequenced in a study of cytotoxic CD8 clonotypes in ibrutinib-treated CLL. Produced via immunoSEQ multiplex PCR; TCRdb's table is partial and in-frame only. The table has some 35,000 clones, approximately 69% seen once; the top ten hold about 30%. The sample in question was PBMCs, obtained before ibrutinib treatment. These receptor sequences come from a human donor with chronic lymphocytic leukemia.

V usage is TRBV5-6 and J usage is TRBJ2-1; 7 positions match TRBD1. The CDR3 length is 15 residues. The germline V gene encodes CDR1 SGHDT and CDR2 YYEEEE. Trimming at V came to 3 bases and at J to 1 base, leaving 4 bases not matched to a gene. In DNA form, the CDR3 reads TGTGCCAGCAGCTGGAACAGGGGTTCCTACAATGAGCAGTTCTTC. Its protein product is CASSWNRGSYNEQFF.

This clone was seen only a few times. The chain joins TRBV19 to TRBJ1-1; D is uncertain. The CDR3 totals 15 residues. Germline assignment: CDR1 LNHDA and CDR2 SQIVND (reference sequence). V lost 4 bases to trimming and J lost 0 bases, with 12 bases between them. The CDR3 sequence: CASSNSGGMNTEAFF. The CDR3 coding sequence is TGTGCCAGTAGTAACTCAGGCGGGATGAACACTGAAGCTTTCTTT.

This clone was recorded a few times. This sequence joins TRBV7-2 and TRBJ2-3; no clear D. The ends were cut back, 0 bases at V and 4 bases at J, with 5 bases in the middle. Germline CDR1 reads SGHTA; CDR2 reads FQGNSA. This CDR3 has 13 residues. CDR3 nucleotides: TGTGCCAGCAGCTTAGCGGGCCCAGATACGCAGTATTTT. It yields the protein CASSLAGPDTQYF.

The gene calls are TRBV6-1 and TRBJ1-5; D is uncertain. CDR3 length: 11 amino acids. V was cut by 3 bases and J by 7 bases, with 4 bases left in between. Germline assignment: CDR1 MNHNS and CDR2 SASEGT. This CDR3 is CASSDTQPQHF. As DNA, the CDR3 is TGTGCCAGCAGTGACACGCAGCCCCAGCATTTT.

The chain links TRBV30 to TRBJ1-1; tentatively, D is TRBD1 (5 bases). Trimming cost V 0 bases and J 3 bases, with 8 bases left between them. This CDR3 has 13 amino acids. Germline V CDR1 and CDR2: GTSNPN, SVGIG (reference sequence). The CDR3 spells CAWSVTGYTEAFF. For the CDR3, the DNA is TGTGCCTGGAGTGTCACAGGTTACACTGAAGCTTTCTTT.

This clone has a single count. V gene TRBV30 combines with J gene TRBJ1-5; D gene ambiguous. Deletions cut 2 bases from V and 0 bases from J, with 14 bases between. The CDR3 totals 16 residues. Germline V gene data show CDR1 as GTSNPN and CDR2 as SVGIG (reference sequence). The CDR3 region has the DNA TGTGCCTGGAGTCCTCCTCACGGTCGTAGCAATCAGCCCCAGCATTTT. This codes for CAWSPPHGRSNQPQHF.

In this sample, this clone turned up a few times. V gene TRBV6-4 combines with J gene TRBJ2-1, with TRBD1 matching over 8 bases. J gave up 3 bases and V 8 bases, and 6 bases lay outside the gene matches. Germline loops: CDR1 MRHNA, CDR2 SNTAGT. This CDR3 spans 14 amino acids. In nucleotides, the CDR3 is TGTGCCAGCTCTGGACAGGGCAACTACAATGAGCAGTTCTTC. This translates into CASSGQGNYNEQFF.

The chain recombines TRBV5-6 with TRBJ1-2; the D gene is possibly TRBD1 (5 bases). Germline V gene sequence: CDR1 SGHDT, CDR2 YYEEEE. The CDR3 extends over 12 amino acids. V was cut by 0 bases and J by 8 bases, with 8 bases left in between. The CDR3 DNA reads TGTGCCAGCAGCTTGGTCCAGGGCGGCTACACCTTC. Protein product: CASSLVQGGYTF.

The chain couples TRBV27 to TRBJ2-5; tentative D call: TRBD2 (6 bases). Trimming shortened V by 2 bases and J by 4 bases, and 17 bases separated the two germline ends. This CDR3 is built from 16 residues. The germline CDR1 and CDR2 sequences are MNHEY and SMNVEV (reference sequence). In DNA, the CDR3 is TGTGCCAGCAGTTTACGGTACCGGGCGGGATCAGAGACCCAGTACTTC. Its translation is CASSLRYRAGSETQYF.

V gene TRBV28 combines with J gene TRBJ2-2; the D gene is possibly TRBD1 (6 bases). Trimming shortened V by 9 bases and J by 3 bases, and 11 bases separated the two germline ends. The CDR3 is 13 amino acids. The germline gives CDR1 MDHEN, CDR2 SYDVKM. The CDR3: CASKRQDTGELFF. DNA of the CDR3: TGTGCCAGTAAAAGACAGGACACCGGGGAGCTGTTTTTT.